The entry below describes one T cell receptor beta chain. It has no known antigen specificity. A clone one base away is much larger, so this may be a read error. Stable Graves' hyperthyroidism was defined as the absence of progression to ophthalmopathy over 18 months of follow-up. Hyperthyroidism patients were newly diagnosed, with disease duration under 2 months, and aged 18 to 65 years. Patients with uncontrolled infections, other autoimmune diseases, pregnancy or lactation were excluded. Diagnoses relied on clinical symptoms, serum thyroxine and TRAb, thyroid ultrasound and orbital computed tomography. PBMCs were isolated from about 9.2 ml of fresh peripheral blood by Ficoll-Paque density gradient centrifugation. Total RNA was extracted using Trizol reagent, and RNA quality was assessed on an Agilent 2100 Bioanalyzer. The data stem from a study of T cells in Graves' hyperthyroidism and ophthalmopathy (dated by TCRdb to the late 2010s). Background on the whole study: Peripheral blood samples were taken at the time of initial diagnosis, prior to any treatment. In addition, the study compared T-cell repertoires in thyroid tissue and in blood from roughly six Graves' hyperthyroidism patients. Prospective prediction of ophthalmopathy was tested in an independent validation cohort of 18 to 20 hyperthyroidism patients and roughly 16 patients who later progressed to ophthalmopathy. The paper reports TCR Vbeta CDR3 sequencing of approximately 140 peripheral blood samples: 40 to 45 ophthalmopathy, about 75 hyperthyroidism and 17 progressor patients. After sampling, hyperthyroidism patients received methimazole starting at 30 mg daily, and ophthalmopathy patients received high-dose intravenous methylprednisolone. TCR V-J signatures able to tell the groups apart were searched for in a discovery cohort of 95 to 100 patients, of whom more than 40 had Graves' ophthalmopathy and roughly 57 had stable Graves' hyperthyroidism. For training and testing, the 80 to 100 patients in the discovery cohort were randomly divided in a 7:3 ratio.

The TCR beta CDR3 regions were amplified from the RNA transcripts. The first round of RT-PCR for the TCR CDR3 was performed with the HTBI primer set and the Qiagen OneStep RT-PCR kit. A second multiplex PCR round built the libraries, followed by size selection and purification. Paired-end sequencing of the libraries was performed with 100 bp reads on an Illumina HiSeq2000. Regarding the original processing steps: SOAPnuke was used to process the raw data, with reads discarded if the reads contained adapters or uncalled bases, had a mean Phred below 15, or lacked an exact constant-primer or identifier match. COPE v1.2.5 was used to merge the high-quality paired reads, and each unique nucleotide sequence was defined as a clonotype. MiTCR v1.1 was used to align clonotypes to the IMGT TRBV, TRBD and TRBJ reference segments. Analysis was restricted to V-J combinations with a frequency above 0.0001, which covered roughly 99% of repertoires. The TCS score was defined as F50 (clonal expansion) divided by E x V (chaos), with BLOSUM62-based TCRdist calculated between CDR3 peptides within each V-J. Welch's t-statistics and random forest reduced around 510 V-J features to about 12, which were used in a naive Bayes classifier (R e1071). TCRdb reran the public reads through fastp at Q25 and MiXCR, keeping productive beta chains. Entries that share a CDR3 protein sequence are merged under the most common genes and DNA. What appears here as the V and J calls and clone size reflects TCRdb's work, not the paper's. In this sample the table shows some 620,000 distinct CDR3 sequences, under 20% of which occur a single time. The top ten clonotypes cover 3.5% to 4% of the sample.

Broader findings and caveats from the paper: During validation, the model predicted progression to ophthalmopathy a median of approximately six months ahead of onset, with 70.59% sensitivity and 72.22% specificity. Sample size was not statistically predetermined, and investigators were not blinded to group allocation. In cross-validation, a model built on a 13 V-J signature told ophthalmopathy apart from stable hyperthyroidism with under 90% sensitivity and approximately 81% specificity, and in testing the same model reached 80%/75%. Most expanded thyroid clonotypes (frequency above 0.001) were also found in blood, which suggests that blood repertoires may mirror thyroid immune responses.

Sequenced material: blood. This clonotype was obtained from a woman between 25 and 40 years old with Graves' hyperthyroidism.

The nucleotide sequence is TGTCCCAGCAGTGCCTTTACTAGCTCCTACAATGAGCAGTTCTTC. Translation gives CPSSAFTSSYNEQFF. The chain links TRBV6-2 or TRBV6-3 with TRBJ2-1; the D gene is perhaps TRBD2, on 5 matching bases. CDR1 and CDR2, looked up from the germline V gene, are MNHEY and SVGEGT. The CDR3 covers 15 residues, taking in both the cysteine and the phenylalanine. This entry keeps only the CDR3 DNA: 45 bases, framed from base 1.